The 26 T cell receptor beta chains reported below all come from one sample, sequenced in a study of Ad26.COV2.S vaccination and SARS-CoV-2 variants. The method was immunoSEQ multiplex PCR; TCRdb's version includes in-frame clones alone and lacks a portion of them. The sample has some 400,000 clones, 70% to 90% seen once. The treatment here: some 20 received Ad26.COV2.S at low or high dose, single or two shots; roughly 5 received placebo; per-sample allocation not given. Repertoires come from day 63 after the first vaccine or placebo injection. Source: peripheral blood, taken in a trial of Ad26.COV2.S vaccine versus placebo. The receptors originated from a person aged 18-60 years who received the Ad26.COV2.S COVID-19 vaccine or a placebo.

The chain has TRBV30 and TRBJ2-1; 8 nucleotides match TRBD2. Per germline, CDR1 GTSNPN and CDR2 SVGIG (reference sequence). After removal of 3 bases from V and 3 bases from J, the junction contained 4 bases not matched to a gene. The CDR3 loop spans 14 amino acids. The CDR3 loop reads CAWSRTSGYNEQFF. CDR3 nucleotides: TGTGCCTGGAGCCGAACTAGCGGCTACAATGAGCAGTTCTTC.

The rearrangement uses TRBV23-1 and TRBJ2-7; 11 bases align to TRBD2. TRBV23-1 belongs to the ORF category, with a function that is uncertain. The CDR3 runs to 17 residues. The V gene end was trimmed by 4 bases and the J gene end by 2 bases; junction bases not matched to a gene: 10. As DNA, the CDR3 is TGCGCCAGCAGTCGGCTAGCGGGAGGCCCCTTAACCTACGAGCAGTACTTC. Amino acids: CASSRLAGGPLTYEQYF.

This chain links TRBV11-2 with TRBJ2-3; 12 bases are shared with TRBD2. The trim removed 2 bases at V and 2 bases at J, leaving 8 bases unmatched. The CDR3 loop spans 18 amino acids. CDR1 is SGHAT and CDR2 is FQNNGV in the germline V gene. This chain's CDR3 is CASSLLAGGRTVTDTQYF. The CDR3 bases are TGTGCCAGCAGCTTACTAGCGGGAGGGAGGACAGTCACAGATACGCAGTATTTT.

The chain is built from TRBV20-1 and TRBJ2-3; TRBD2 agrees at 7 bases. CDR1 DFQATT and CDR2 SNEGSKA come from the germline V gene (reference sequence). The junction had 6 bases not matched to a gene; V was cut back by 3 bases and J by 0 bases. The CDR3 is 15 residues long. As DNA, the CDR3 is TGCAGTGCTAGTAGCCTAGCGGAGAGCACAGATACGCAGTATTTT. Protein sequence: CSASSLAESTDTQYF.

The chain employs TRBV30 and TRBJ2-1; no definite D call. The CDR3 loop spans 10 amino acids. Trimming stripped 5 bases from V and 10 bases from J, with 9 bases between. CDR1 GTSNPN and CDR2 SVGIG come from the germline V gene (reference sequence). The CDR3 loop reads CAWPQGEQFF. The CDR3 DNA reads TGTGCCTGGCCACAAGGAGAGCAGTTCTTC. Full variable domain (outside the CDR3, taken from reference TRBV30 and TRBJ2-1): SQTIHQWPATLVQPVGSPLSLECTVEGTSNPNLYWYRQAAGRGLQLLFYSVGIGQISSEVPQNLSASRPQDRQFILSSKKLLLSDSGFYLCAWPQGEQFFGPGTRLTVL.

The chain combines TRBV27 with TRBJ2-1; D perhaps matches TRBD2 (5 bases). CDR3 length equals 14 residues. Trimming took off 8 bases at V and 0 bases at J, with 11 bases between the two ends. Germline CDR1 and CDR2: MNHEY and SMNVEV (reference sequence). The CDR3 region is CASPLADSYNEQFF. As DNA, the CDR3 is TGTGCCAGCCCCCTAGCTGACTCCTACAATGAGCAGTTCTTC.

This chain connects TRBV7-8 to TRBJ2-2, with a possible D match to TRBD2 (6 bases). The CDR3 loop spans 14 amino acids. Per the germline V gene, CDR1 is SGHVS and CDR2 is FQNEAQ. V gave up 5 bases and J gave up 7 bases, with 14 bases separating them. The CDR3 protein is CASSPIREIGELFF. DNA for the CDR3: TGTGCCAGCAGCCCCATACGGGAGATCGGGGAGCTGTTTTTT.

V usage is TRBV11-2 and J usage is TRBJ2-2; D is ambiguous. V shed 6 bases and J shed 2 bases, with 4 bases lying between them. The germline V gene encodes CDR1 SGHAT and CDR2 FQNNGV. The CDR3 contains 12 residues. The CDR3 reads CASSSNTGELFF. Written as DNA, the CDR3 is TGTGCCAGCAGTTCCAACACCGGGGAGCTGTTTTTT. Full variable domain (remainder filled in from reference TRBV11-2 and TRBJ2-2): EAGVAQSPRYKIIEKRQSVAFWCNPISGHATLYWYQQILGQGPKLLIQFQNNGVVDDSQLPKDRFSAERLKGVDSTLKIQPAKLEDSAVYLCASSSNTGELFFGEGSRLTVL.

The chain couples TRBV24-1 to TRBJ2-1, with a weak D call TRBD2 (5 bases). This CDR3 is 12 amino acids long. The germline V gene encodes CDR1 KGHDR and CDR2 SFDVKD. Trimming left V 6 bases short and J 7 bases short, with 9 bases between. CDR3 protein: CATSWGANEQFF. As DNA, the CDR3 is TGTGCCACCAGTTGGGGAGCTAATGAGCAGTTCTTC.

This chain uses TRBV14 with TRBJ2-1, with TRBD2 identical over 7 bases. This CDR3 spans 15 amino acids. Trimming at V came to 4 bases and at J to 0 bases, leaving 3 bases not matched to a gene. Germline CDR1 is SGHDN and CDR2 is FVKESK. The CDR3 bases are TGTGCCAGCAGCCCCAGGGACTACTCCTACAATGAGCAGTTCTTC. Translation gives CASSPRDYSYNEQFF.

This sequence joins TRBV6-2 or TRBV6-3 and TRBJ2-5, with 9 bases matching TRBD2. V was pared by 0 bases and J by 4 bases, with 18 bases of the junction left unmatched. In germline, CDR1 is MNHEY, CDR2 SVGEGT. This CDR3 is built from 20 residues. In DNA form, the CDR3 reads TGTGCCAGCAGTTACTCGAGGGTAGCGGGAGAGTTCTTTCTTAGAGAGACCCAGTACTTC. It codes for CASSYSRVAGEFFLRETQYF.

The chain is built from TRBV9 and TRBJ1-2; D is perhaps TRBD1 (5 bases). The V gene lost 0 bases and the J gene lost 2 bases, with 11 bases spanning the gap. The germline V gene encodes CDR1 SGDLS and CDR2 YYNGEE. CDR3 length: 15 residues. The CDR3 DNA follows: TGTGCCAGCAGCGTAGGGGTAGGGGCCAACTATGGCTACACCTTC. It is translated as CASSVGVGANYGYTF.

The genes are TRBV18 and TRBJ2-5; D unresolved. CDR1 and CDR2 from the germline V gene are KGHSH and LQKENI. This CDR3 has 14 amino acids. Deletions cut 3 bases from V and 4 bases from J, with 12 bases between. Written as DNA, the CDR3 is TGTGCCAGCTCACCGCAAGGTGCAGGAGAGACCCAGTACTTC. This translates into CASSPQGAGETQYF. Full variable domain (rest looked up from reference TRBV18 and TRBJ2-5): NAGVMQNPRHLVRRRGQEARLRCSPMKGHSHVYWYRQLPEEGLKFMVYLQKENIIDESGMPKERFSAEFPKEGPSILRIQQVVRGDSAAYFCASSPQGAGETQYFGPGTRLLVL.

This sequence joins TRBV14 and TRBJ2-3; 8 bases fit TRBD2. Germline V gene data show CDR1 as SGHDN and CDR2 as FVKESK. Losses at the gene ends were 3 bases for V and 0 bases for J; bases not matched to a gene: 2. CDR3 size: 15 residues. CDR3: CASSHSGTSTDTQYF. The DNA of the CDR3 is TGTGCCAGCAGCCATAGCGGGACTAGCACAGATACGCAGTATTTT.

The chain carries TRBV7-2 and TRBJ1-6, with 7 bases identical to TRBD1. This CDR3 has 15 residues. The V segment lost 6 bases and the J segment 7 bases; nucleotides outside the gene matches: 9. Germline CDR1 SGHTA, CDR2 FQGNSA. This chain's CDR3 is CASRLETGSNSPLHF. Written as DNA, the CDR3 is TGTGCCAGCAGACTAGAGACAGGGTCAAATTCACCCCTCCACTTT.

The CDR3 coding sequence is TGTGCCAGCAGCCAGCGGGAGCCAGATACGCAGTATTTT. Protein sequence: CASSQREPDTQYF. The chain couples TRBV3-1 (or the pseudogene TRBV3-2) to TRBJ2-3, with 7 bases that match TRBD2. J gave up 4 bases and V 3 bases, and 1 base lay outside the gene matches. The CDR3 consists of 13 residues. Germline assignment: CDR1 LGHDT and CDR2 YNNKEL (reference sequence).

The V and J genes are TRBV5-1 and TRBJ2-2; D remains unclear. The CDR3 has 16 amino acids. The V gene lost 0 bases and the J gene lost 0 bases, with 9 bases spanning the gap. Germline CDR1 is SGHRS and CDR2 is YFSETQ. CDR3 nucleotides: TGCGCCAGCAGCTTGGGCAACTCCGCGAACACCGGGGAGCTGTTTTTT. Translating gives CASSLGNSANTGELFF. Full variable domain (outside the CDR3, taken from reference TRBV5-1 and TRBJ2-2): KAGVTQTPRYLIKTRGQQVTLSCSPISGHRSVSWYQQTPGQGLQFLFEYFSETQRNKGNFPGRFSGRQFSNSRSEMNVSTLELGDSALYLCASSLGNSANTGELFFGEGSRLTVL.

The chain uses TRBV5-4 and TRBJ2-7, with 8 bases identical to TRBD1. CDR1 and CDR2 (germline): SGHNT, YYREEE (reference sequence). The ends lost 6 bases at V and 0 bases at J; junction bases unmatched: 11. This CDR3 has 16 residues. CDR3 sequence (DNA): TGTGCCAGCACCCATACAGGGGGGCACGCCTCCTACGAGCAGTACTTC. Protein: CASTHTGGHASYEQYF.

This sequence joins TRBV5-4 and TRBJ2-3, with a tentative D call TRBD2 (6 bases). The CDR3 extends over 16 amino acids. V was pared by 0 bases and J by 5 bases, with 16 bases between. Per germline, CDR1 SGHNT and CDR2 YYREEE (reference sequence). The CDR3 nucleotides are TGTGCCAGCAGCTTGGTAGGGGCGGGGATTGGAGATACGCAGTATTTT. Translation: CASSLVGAGIGDTQYF.

J is TRBJ2-7 and V is TRBV4-1; TRBD1 might be the D (6 bases). The CDR3 consists of 17 residues. Per the germline V gene, CDR1 is MGHRA and CDR2 is YSYEKL. The V gene lost 1 base and the J gene lost 2 bases, with 18 bases spanning the gap. CDR3 sequence reads: CASSQVVGGSIPYEQYF. CDR3 nucleotides: TGCGCCAGCAGCCAAGTGGTAGGGGGAAGCATACCCTACGAGCAGTACTTC.

J is TRBJ1-3 and V is TRBV18; 8 nucleotides match TRBD1. Trimming cost V 5 bases and J 4 bases; bases outside gene matches: 19. This CDR3 contains 19 residues. Looked up from germline, CDR1 is KGHSH and CDR2 is LQKENI. The CDR3 bases are TGTGCCAGCTCAAACAGGAAGTCAGGGGGCGTCCGTAAGGGAAACACCATATATTTT. This translates into CASSNRKSGGVRKGNTIYF.

V and J are TRBV24-1 and TRBJ1-1; D not certain. The germline CDR1 and CDR2 sequences are KGHDR and SFDVKD. This CDR3 is built from 16 residues. The V and J ends lost 1 base and 1 base respectively, with 12 bases between them. DNA for the CDR3: TGTGCCACCAGTGATTTATATTGCATAAGGAACACTGAAGCTTTCTTT. It encodes CATSDLYCIRNTEAFF.

V and J are TRBV18 and TRBJ2-7; D is perhaps TRBD1 (6 bases). V was pared by 3 bases and J by 6 bases, with 15 bases between. CDR3 size: 14 residues. The V gene's germline CDR1 is KGHSH and CDR2 LQKENI. CDR3 sequence reads: CASSPGPRGSEQYF. The CDR3 DNA follows: TGTGCCAGCTCACCGGGTCCCAGGGGCAGCGAGCAGTACTTC.

The rearrangement uses TRBV10-3 and TRBJ1-1; maybe TRBD1 (6 bases). Trimming cost V 8 bases and J 10 bases, with 29 bases left between them. This CDR3 spans 16 amino acids. The V gene's germline CDR1 is ENHRY and CDR2 SYGVKD. CDR3 in DNA: TGTGCCATCGCTCCTTCCCCCCGACAGGTAATCTTCGGAGCTTTCTTT. It specifies CAIAPSPRQVIFGAFF.

This clone was picked up a small number of times. CDR3 amino acids: CASSTRGRNQPQHF. The CDR3 coding sequence is TGTGCCAGCAGTACCAGGGGGCGCAATCAGCCCCAGCATTTT. The chain combines TRBV5-8 with TRBJ1-5; 8 nucleotides align to TRBD1. There are 14 residues in the CDR3. Trimming cost V 5 bases and J 2 bases; bases outside gene matches: 3. Germline V gene data show CDR1 as SGHTS and CDR2 as YDEGEE. The full variable domain, rest sourced from reference TRBV5-8 and TRBJ1-5, is EAGVTQSPTHLIKTRGQQATLRCSPISGHTSVYWYQQALGLGLQFLLWYDEGEERNRGNFPPRFSGRQFPNYSSELNVNALELEDSALYLCASSTRGRNQPQHFGDGTRLSIL.

V and J are TRBV7-9 and TRBJ2-7; D may correspond to TRBD1 or TRBD2 (5 bases each). Per germline, CDR1 SEHNR and CDR2 FQNEAQ (reference sequence). The V gene lost 5 bases and the J gene lost 3 bases, with 20 bases spanning the gap. The CDR3 spans 16 residues. CDR3 amino acids: CASSGEGSSRSYEQYF. The CDR3 nucleotides are TGTGCCAGCAGCGGAGAGGGGTCCAGTCGCAGCTACGAGCAGTACTTC.